Below are 16 T cell receptor beta chains sequenced from a single sample in a study of T-cell reconstitution after alpha-beta-depleted transplantation in children. Unique molecular identifiers were incorporated when the TCRbeta library was constructed. TCRdb re-derived calls from the PCR reads in MiXCR, one entry per CDR3 protein. Among around 680,000 distinct CDR3 sequences listed, 16% were seen once. Sequenced material: PBMCs from the stem cell graft donor, taken from the stem cell graft. These receptors came from a human donor who donated a stem cell graft to a child with acute myeloid leukemia.

In its sample, this clonotype was seen many times. The chain uses TRBV4-2 and TRBJ2-6, with D perhaps matching TRBD2 (5 bases). CDR3 length: 16 residues. Germline CDR1 is LGHNA and CDR2 is YNFKEQ. V was trimmed by 2 bases and J by 4 bases, leaving 12 bases between them. DNA of the CDR3: TGTGCCAGCAGCCAACTCCCCGGGGTCGGGGCCAACGTCCTGACTTTC. Translating it yields CASSQLPGVGANVLTF.

This clonotype was seen only a few times. The chain's CDR3 is CATSREGLSNQPQHF. For the CDR3, the DNA is TGTGCCACCAGCAGAGAAGGCCTTAGCAATCAGCCCCAGCATTTT. V and J are TRBV15 and TRBJ1-5; D not resolved. The CDR3 length is 15 residues. The germline CDR1 and CDR2 sequences are LNHNV and YYDKDF (reference sequence). Trimming pared 0 bases from V and 0 bases from J, leaving 6 bases between.

This sequence joins TRBV24-1 and TRBJ2-3; TRBD1 aligns across 9 bases. This CDR3 contains 16 residues. V shed 1 base and J 2 bases; nucleotides not matched to a gene: 3. CDR1 KGHDR and CDR2 SFDVKD come from the germline V gene. As DNA, the CDR3 is TGTGCCACCAGTGATTTTGGGACAGGGAACACAGATACGCAGTATTTT. This gives the protein CATSDFGTGNTDTQYF.

This clonotype came up many times. V usage is TRBV20-1 and J usage is TRBJ2-3; the match to TRBD2 covers 8 bases. The V segment lost 5 bases and the J segment 8 bases; nucleotides outside the gene matches: 9. The CDR3 totals 13 residues. From germline, CDR1 is DFQATT and CDR2 SNEGSKA (reference sequence). CDR3 sequence reads: CSAGVGTRVTQYF. DNA for the CDR3: TGCAGTGCTGGAGTTGGGACTAGAGTTACGCAGTATTTT.

This chain joins TRBV7-9 and TRBJ1-1; TRBD1 matches 11 bases. J was trimmed by 5 bases and V by 5 bases; bases with no gene match: 4. Germline CDR1 SEHNR, CDR2 FQNEAQ (reference sequence). This CDR3 has 14 amino acids. For the CDR3, the DNA is TGTGCCAGCAGCATGGGACAGGGGGAAACTGAAGCTTTCTTT. This encodes CASSMGQGETEAFF.

The CDR3 is CSASVRGATEAFF. The CDR3 DNA sequence: TGCAGTGCTAGTGTACGGGGGGCTACTGAAGCTTTCTTT. This chain joins TRBV20-1 and TRBJ1-1; D may be TRBD1 (6 bases). This CDR3 has 13 amino acids. Germline V gene lookup returns CDR1 DFQATT and CDR2 SNEGSKA (reference sequence). Deletions cut 3 bases from V and 5 bases from J, with 13 bases between.

This clonotype was recorded many times. The chain recombines TRBV20-1 with TRBJ2-1, with 10 bases lining up with TRBD2. The CDR3 consists of 16 residues. Trimming removed 5 bases from V and 3 bases from J; junction bases left unmatched: 10. Germline V gene data show CDR1 as DFQATT and CDR2 as SNEGSKA (reference sequence). Here the CDR3 DNA reads TGCAGTGCTCTCCTCCAACTAGCGGGGATCTACAATGAGCAGTTCTTC. It translates to CSALLQLAGIYNEQFF.

This clonotype showed up many times. The chain uses TRBV20-1 and TRBJ2-1; the match to TRBD2 covers 14 bases. This CDR3 comprises 17 residues. Germline-derived CDR1 and CDR2 are DFQATT and SNEGSKA (reference sequence). The V and J ends lost 4 bases and 3 bases, in that order; junction bases with no gene match: 8. The CDR3 nucleotides are TGCAGTGCTAAATCACCGGGACTAGCGGGGGTCTACAATGAGCAGTTCTTC. It codes for CSAKSPGLAGVYNEQFF.

The chain uses TRBV11-3 and TRBJ2-5; the match to TRBD2 covers 8 bases. Germline V gene data show CDR1 as SGHNT and CDR2 as YENEEA. V shed 1 base and J 3 bases; nucleotides not matched to a gene: 7. This CDR3 is built from 16 residues. CDR3 in amino acids: CASSLALGSGEETQYF. The CDR3 region has the DNA TGTGCCAGCAGCTTAGCCCTCGGTAGCGGGGAAGAGACCCAGTACTTC.

This clonotype was detected only a few times. The rearrangement joins TRBV15 to TRBJ2-7, with D hard to call. CDR1 LNHNV and CDR2 YYDKDF come from the germline V gene (reference sequence). V was clipped by 1 base and J by 3 bases, with 7 bases between them. This CDR3 has 13 residues. The CDR3 reads CATSRALSYEQYF. The CDR3, as DNA: TGTGCCACCAGCAGAGCCCTAAGCTACGAGCAGTACTTC.

This clonotype has a count of ten or more. The chain links TRBV20-1 to TRBJ2-7, with TRBD1 matching over 7 bases. V shed 5 bases, J shed 2 bases, and the junction held 6 bases outside the gene matches. The length of the CDR3 is 13 residues. The germline V gene encodes CDR1 DFQATT and CDR2 SNEGSKA (reference sequence). This CDR3 reads CSAGRDSTYEQYV. Written as DNA, the CDR3 is TGCAGTGCTGGAAGGGACAGCACCTACGAGCAGTACGTC.

The chain combines TRBV5-1 with TRBJ2-3; D might be TRBD1 or TRBD2, each matching 6 bases. Germline assignment: CDR1 SGHRS and CDR2 YFSETQ. This CDR3 has 15 residues. V was clipped by 4 bases and J by 7 bases, with 19 bases between them. CDR3 nucleotide sequence: TGCGCCAGCAGCCCGGACGGGGGCTCTACTTATACGCAGTATTTT. Translated, it gives CASSPDGGSTYTQYF. Together with reference TRBV5-1 and TRBJ2-3, the CDR3 gives the full variable domain: KAGVTQTPRYLIKTRGQQVTLSCSPISGHRSVSWYQQTPGQGLQFLFEYFSETQRNKGNFPGRFSGRQFSNSRSEMNVSTLELGDSALYLCASSPDGGSTYTQYFGPGTRLTVL.

The chain joins TRBV20-1 to TRBJ2-7; D is perhaps TRBD1 (5 bases). With 3 bases removed from V and 6 bases from J, the gap between germline ends came to 15 bases. Germline values: CDR1 DFQATT, CDR2 SNEGSKA (reference sequence). The CDR3 consists of 13 residues. The CDR3 DNA sequence: TGCAGTGCTAGTTTGGGGCGCGGTAGCGAGCAGTACTTC. This gives the protein CSASLGRGSEQYF.

This clonotype was seen many times. The chain employs TRBV20-1 and TRBJ1-5; 7 nucleotides agree with TRBD1. The germline V gene has CDR1 DFQATT and CDR2 SNEGSKA (reference sequence). The CDR3 sequence is 14 residues long. V was pared by 6 bases and J by 5 bases, with 10 bases of the junction left unmatched. The CDR3 loop reads CSARGAGPDQPQHF. As DNA, the CDR3 is TGCAGTGCCAGGGGGGCGGGGCCGGATCAGCCCCAGCATTTT.

In the case of this clonotype: This may be a read error, as it is one base from a much larger clone. The V gene is TRBV5-6, the J gene TRBJ2-1; 7 positions match TRBD1. The CDR3 covers 12 residues. J gave up 5 bases and V 4 bases, and 0 bases lay outside the gene matches. Germline loops: CDR1 SGHDT, CDR2 YYEEEE. CDR3 sequence: CASSTGDNEQFF. The DNA for the CDR3 is TGTGCCAGCAGCACAGGGGACAATGAGCAGTTCTTC.

This clonotype was observed many times. The gene calls are TRBV9 and TRBJ2-3, with a tentative D call TRBD1 (6 bases). V was trimmed by 4 bases and J by 3 bases, leaving 12 bases between them. The V gene's germline CDR1 is SGDLS and CDR2 YYNGEE. CDR3 length: 14 amino acids. The CDR3 region is CASSPGGTTDTQYF. In nucleotides, the CDR3 is TGTGCCAGCAGCCCAGGTGGGACAACAGATACGCAGTATTTT.